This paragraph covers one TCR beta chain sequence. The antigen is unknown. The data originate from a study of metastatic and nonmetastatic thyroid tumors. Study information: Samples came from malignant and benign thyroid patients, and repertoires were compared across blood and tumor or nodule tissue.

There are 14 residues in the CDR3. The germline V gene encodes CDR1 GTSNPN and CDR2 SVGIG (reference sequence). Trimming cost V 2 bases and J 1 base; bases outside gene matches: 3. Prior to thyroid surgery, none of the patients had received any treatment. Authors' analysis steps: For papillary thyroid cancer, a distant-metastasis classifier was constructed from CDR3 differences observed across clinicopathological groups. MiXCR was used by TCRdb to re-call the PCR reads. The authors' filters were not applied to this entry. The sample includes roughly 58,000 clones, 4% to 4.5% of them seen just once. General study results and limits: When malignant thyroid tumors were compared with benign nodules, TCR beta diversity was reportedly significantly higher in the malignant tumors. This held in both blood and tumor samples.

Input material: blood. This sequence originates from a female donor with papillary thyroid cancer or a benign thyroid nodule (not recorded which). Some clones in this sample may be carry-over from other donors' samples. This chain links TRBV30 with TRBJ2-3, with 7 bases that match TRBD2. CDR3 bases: TGTGCCTGGAGTTTGGCGGGAGGCACAGATACGCAGTATTTT. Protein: CAWSLAGGTDTQYF.